This T cell receptor (beta chain) was sequenced during a study of T cells after yellow fever vaccination. TCRdb independently ran MiXCR on the 5' RACE reads; one entry per CDR3 protein. The sample holds around 500,000 distinct CDR3 sequences, 20% to 25% seen once. The CDR3 is 14 residues long. The V gene lost 3 bases and the J gene lost 6 bases, with 14 bases spanning the gap. The material was PBMCs, obtained approximately 22 days after the first yellow fever vaccination. This chain uses TRBV12-3 or TRBV12-4 with TRBJ1-2, with D uncertain. The sequence was collected from a man aged 18 to 29 who received the YFV17D yellow fever vaccine. This CDR3 is CASSLRPSPNGYTF. The CDR3 DNA reads TGTGCCAGCAGTTTGAGACCGTCCCCCAATGGCTACACCTTC.